This entry features one T cell receptor (beta chain) sequence. This sample was included in a study of control samples from healthy donors and cancer patients. The method was immunoSEQ multiplex PCR; TCRdb's version includes in-frame clones alone and lacks a portion of them. The profile shows 100,000 or so clones, more than 85% of them singletons. This CDR3 contains 17 residues. Unmatched junction bases numbered 9, after V lost 2 bases and J lost 1 base. Germline V gene sequence: CDR1 KGHSY, CDR2 FQNENV. The rearrangement joins TRBV16 to TRBJ2-3, with TRBD1 matching 7 bases. This sequence originates from a woman between 45 and 65 years old in good health. The source material was blood. The chain's CDR3 is CASSQGKETGRTDTQYF. Here the CDR3 DNA reads TGTGCCAGCAGCCAAGGAAAAGAGACAGGGCGCACAGATACGCAGTATTTT.